This T cell receptor (beta chain) was captured by sequencing in a study of T cells in Graves' hyperthyroidism and ophthalmopathy. A note on this clonotype: The target antigen is unknown.

The J segment lost 7 bases and the V segment lost 9 bases, leaving 12 bases of the junction unmatched. There are 15 residues in the CDR3. Germline V gene sequence: CDR1 LNHDA, CDR2 SQIVND (reference sequence). Whole-study findings and limits: Peripheral blood also featured most of the thyroid clonotypes expanded above 0.001.

What was amplified from RNA transcripts were TCR beta CDR3 regions. The study used the HTBI primer set for a first-round RT-PCR of the TCR CDR3. TCRdb re-called the multiplex PCR reads with MiXCR, one entry per CDR3 protein. The sample lists hundreds of thousands of distinct CDR3 sequences, around 39% occurring once. Stable Graves' hyperthyroidism meant no ophthalmopathy progression within 18 months. Aged 18 to 65, the patients had hyperthyroidism that was newly diagnosed and had lasted under 2 months. This chain uses TRBV19 with TRBJ1-6, with TRBD1 identical over 7 bases. Sequencing was carried out using blood. The receptor was derived from a man aged 18 to 29 with Graves' hyperthyroidism. CDR3 coding DNA: TGTGCCAGCAGTTCGCCCGACAGGGAGAATTCACCCCTCCACTTT. Its protein product is CASSSPDRENSPLHF.